Included here is one T cell receptor beta chain sequence, with context. This entry is derived from a study of blood T cell repertoires in COVID-19. Study information: Samples came from the United States, Italy and Spain, spanning acute and convalescent COVID-19. PBMCs, B-cell-depleted T cells, or T cells provided the cDNA or gDNA that made up the material.

V lost 4 bases and J 4 bases, leaving 11 bases between the germline ends. The CDR3 loop spans 14 amino acids. Germline V gives CDR1 SGHRS, CDR2 YFSETQ. Study processing details: For nucleated cells, counts were estimated from reference gene primer amplification. Produced via immunoSEQ multiplex PCR; TCRdb's table is partial and in-frame only. Clone size and the V and J calls come from that table; the DNA yielded D and trimming. The sample gives about 170,000 clones, around nine tenths of which show up once; about 3.5% is in the top ten. The chain combines TRBV5-1 with TRBJ1-4, with TRBD1 as a possible D gene (6 bases). The clonotype originates from a man aged 65 to 85 with acute or convalescent COVID-19. Sequencing input: peripheral blood. The CDR3 spells CASSLDRLNEKLFF. CDR3 sequence (DNA): TGCGCCAGCAGCCTAGACAGGCTTAATGAAAAACTGTTTTTT.